One and the same sample provided the 17 T cell receptor beta chains below, sequenced in a study of blood T cell repertoires in COVID-19. Only in-frame clones appear in the TCRdb table, and some are missing; sequencing was by immunoSEQ multiplex PCR. Of about 45,000 clones listed, over 70% are singletons. Sequenced: peripheral blood. These receptors all stem from a human donor in a cohort sampled during active COVID-19.

V and J are TRBV6-5 and TRBJ2-7, with 8 bases that match TRBD2. CDR1 MNHEY and CDR2 SVGAGI come from the germline V gene. J gave up 0 bases and V 6 bases, and 7 bases lay outside the gene matches. The CDR3 contains 15 residues. CDR3 in DNA: TGTGCCAGCAGCCAGACTAGCGTGAGCTCCTACGAGCAGTACTTC. This encodes CASSQTSVSSYEQYF.

Points on this clone: The sample holds other DNA sequences that translate to the same CDR3. CDR3 nucleotide sequence: TGTGCCACCAGCAGAGATCCCGGGGGCAATCAGCCCCAGCATTTT. Amino acids: CATSRDPGGNQPQHF. This chain links TRBV15 with TRBJ1-5; D remains ambiguous. With 0 bases removed from V and 2 bases from J, the gap between germline ends came to 8 bases. Germline CDR1 and CDR2: LNHNV and YYDKDF (reference sequence). This CDR3 has 15 amino acids. The full variable domain, in which reference TRBV15 and TRBJ1-5 provide the parts outside the CDR3, is DAMVIQNPRYQVTQFGKPVTLSCSQTLNHNVMYWYQQKSSQAPKLLFHYYDKDFNNEADTPDNFQSRRPNTSFCFLDIRSPGLGDTAMYLCATSRDPGGNQPQHFGDGTRLSIL.

The chain links TRBV10-3 to TRBJ2-3, with D unresolved. This CDR3 spans 13 amino acids. Trimming stripped 10 bases from V and 1 base from J, with 12 bases between. The germline V gene has CDR1 ENHRY and CDR2 SYGVKD. CDR3 region: CATSRSGTDTQYF. The CDR3 region has the DNA TGTGCCACGTCGCGAAGTGGCACAGATACGCAGTATTTT.

This clone came up a few times. The chain uses TRBV2 and TRBJ2-7; 8 bases are a match to TRBD1. Germline assignment: CDR1 SNHLY and CDR2 FYNNEI. After removal of 6 bases from V and 3 bases from J, the junction contained 4 bases not matched to a gene. CDR3 length: 13 amino acids. CDR3 in DNA: TGTGCCAGCAGAGCCACAGGGGGCTACGAGCAGTACTTC. Translation: CASRATGGYEQYF.

CDR3 sequence (DNA): TGTGCCAGCAGCTCTTACAGTAATGGGGAGCTGTTTTTT. Protein: CASSSYSNGELFF. The chain joins TRBV12-3 or TRBV12-4 to TRBJ2-2; D gene unclear. V lost 6 bases, J lost 8 bases, and 13 bases lay in between. The CDR3 is made up of 13 amino acids.

The chain links TRBV6-5 to TRBJ2-1; 10 nucleotides match TRBD2. Unmatched junction bases numbered 3, after V lost 5 bases and J lost 2 bases. The CDR3 contains 15 residues. Germline CDR1 is MNHEY and CDR2 is SVGAGI. This CDR3 is CASSLLAGPYNEQFF. CDR3 DNA sequence: TGTGCCAGCAGTCTACTAGCGGGACCCTACAATGAGCAGTTCTTC.

The rearrangement links TRBV28 to TRBJ2-1; perhaps TRBD2 as D (6 bases). Trimming shortened V by 7 bases and J by 6 bases, and 19 bases separated the two germline ends. The CDR3 length is 15 residues. In germline, CDR1 is MDHEN, CDR2 SYDVKM. For the CDR3, the DNA is TGTGCCAGCATCTACTCCGCCGGCGGGATCAATGAGCAGTTCTTC. Its protein product is CASIYSAGGINEQFF.

CDR3 region: CASSGKTGEDSDTQYF. As DNA, the CDR3 is TGTGCCAGCAGCGGGAAAACAGGGGAGGACTCAGATACGCAGTATTTT. The V and J genes are TRBV9 and TRBJ2-3; tentative D call: TRBD1 (7 bases). The CDR3 sequence is 16 residues long. Trimming took 3 bases from V and 4 from J, leaving 18 bases between them. The germline CDR1 and CDR2 sequences are SGDLS and YYNGEE.

This chain connects TRBV9 to TRBJ2-3; 7 bases line up with TRBD2. The germline V gene has CDR1 SGDLS and CDR2 YYNGEE. The CDR3 runs 14 residues. V shed 4 bases, J shed 7 bases, and the junction held 9 bases outside the gene matches. Here the CDR3 reads CASSPSGALHTQYF. Written as DNA, the CDR3 is TGTGCCAGCAGCCCGAGCGGGGCACTTCATACGCAGTATTTT.

A single count supports this clone. The chain is built from TRBV4-3 and TRBJ2-1, with D perhaps TRBD1 (6 bases). The V gene lost 0 bases and the J gene lost 7 bases, with 13 bases spanning the gap. This CDR3 contains 15 residues. Germline-derived CDR1 and CDR2 are LGHNA and YSLEER. CDR3 loop: CASSQDRGGLNEQFF. The CDR3 DNA follows: TGCGCCAGCAGCCAAGACAGGGGTGGTTTAAATGAGCAGTTCTTC.

A single count supports this clone. This chain connects TRBV5-6 to TRBJ2-3; a weak D match, TRBD1 (6 bases). The CDR3 is 16 amino acids. The V end was cut by 0 bases, the J end by 1 base, with 12 bases between. Germline CDR1 is SGHDT and CDR2 is YYEEEE. The CDR3 DNA sequence: TGTGCCAGCAGCTTGGCCCTGACAGGACGCACAGATACGCAGTATTTT. It encodes CASSLALTGRTDTQYF.

The chain has TRBV11-3 and TRBJ1-5; D is perhaps TRBD1 (6 bases). Germline values: CDR1 SGHNT, CDR2 YENEEA. There are 19 residues in the CDR3. Trimming left V 5 bases short and J 1 base short, with 24 bases between. CDR3 DNA: TGTGCCAGCAGCGTCGGATGGACAGTAAGAGACAAGAGCAATCAGCCCCAGCATTTT. Protein sequence: CASSVGWTVRDKSNQPQHF.

This clone turned up a few times. The V call is TRBV3-1 (or the pseudogene TRBV3-2), the J call TRBJ2-7; TRBD2 agrees at 8 bases. With 6 bases clipped from V and 6 bases from J, the junction kept 4 bases outside the gene matches. CDR3 length: 12 amino acids. In germline, CDR1 is LGHDT, CDR2 YNNKEL (reference sequence). The CDR3 here is CASSRSGIEQYF. CDR3 bases: TGTGCCAGCAGTCGTAGCGGGATCGAGCAGTACTTC.

The V call is TRBV3-1 (or the pseudogene TRBV3-2), the J call TRBJ2-2; 9 bases align to TRBD1. Germline V gene sequence: CDR1 LGHDT, CDR2 YNNKEL (reference sequence). This CDR3 has 19 residues. With V trimmed by 0 bases and J by 7 bases, 15 bases remained unmatched. CDR3 sequence: CASSQDPSGQGLLGGELFF. In DNA form, the CDR3 reads TGTGCCAGCAGCCAAGATCCTTCGGGACAGGGTTTATTAGGCGGGGAGCTGTTTTTT.

The genes are TRBV5-1 and TRBJ2-2, with D possibly TRBD2 on 6 matching bases. CDR3 length equals 16 residues. Trimming pared 0 bases from V and 5 bases from J, leaving 14 bases between. Germline CDR1 reads SGHRS; CDR2 reads YFSETQ. CDR3 loop: CASSLGDSWSTGELFF. The DNA for the CDR3 is TGCGCCAGCAGCTTGGGGGACTCCTGGAGTACCGGGGAGCTGTTTTTT.

This clone came up once. V gene TRBV19 combines with J gene TRBJ2-7; D might be TRBD2 (6 bases). Germline V gene sequence: CDR1 LNHDA, CDR2 SQIVND (reference sequence). CDR3 length: 14 amino acids. The V and J ends lost 1 base and 6 bases respectively, with 13 bases between them. The CDR3: CASSIVAGRSEQYF. For the CDR3, the DNA is TGTGCCAGTAGTATAGTGGCGGGGCGCAGCGAGCAGTACTTC.

The CDR3 protein is CASSQLRSALTGNTGELFF. The CDR3 DNA reads TGTGCCAGCAGCCAGCTAAGATCGGCCCTGACAGGGAACACCGGGGAGCTGTTTTTT. V gene TRBV3-1 (or the pseudogene TRBV3-2) combines with J gene TRBJ2-2; TRBD1 is a possible D gene (6 bases). CDR3 length: 19 amino acids. Germline values: CDR1 LGHDT, CDR2 YNNKEL (reference sequence). Trimming cost V 3 bases and J 1 base, with 21 bases left between them.